The sequence of this T cell receptor (beta chain) was determined in a study of blood T cell repertoires in COVID-19 (dated by TCRdb to between 2020 and 2021). For context, the study as a whole: Collaborator samples came from the United States, Italy and Spain and covered acute and convalescent phases of COVID-19. The material from the prospective study consisted of cDNA or gDNA derived from T cells, B-cell-depleted T cells, or PBMCs. Subjects who had been exposed to COVID-19, were actively infected with it, or had recovered from it provided the deeply sampled blood TCRbeta repertoires that made up the dataset. The repertoires were released in a freely available public database intended as a resource for research on the immune response to SARS-CoV-2. Samples were obtained from the ongoing ImmuneRACE study (first 160 participants) and from about 1,300 subjects provided by 6 global collaborators. Nearly every sample came with metadata listing a de-identified subject ID, COVID-19 status, age in years and sex. HLA class I and class II types, where available, came from metadata supplied by the sample provider rather than from assay-based typing.

Inclusive of the bounding cysteine and phenylalanine, the CDR3 is 15 residues long. Only the CDR3 DNA is retained, 45 bases long and in frame from the first base. The germline V gene gives CDR1 as SGHRS and CDR2 as YFSETQ. V drops 4 bases and J drops 2 bases, leaving 16 bases in between. TCRbeta CDR3 regions were amplified from genomic DNA by means of the immunoSEQ Assay, a bias-controlled multiplex PCR. For the original study's pipeline: Nucleated cell counts per sample were estimated from amplification of reference gene primers within the assay. Sequence reads were collapsed and filtered to measure the absolute abundance of every unique TCRbeta CDR3 rearrangement. For each sample, productive Simpson clonality was calculated as the square root of Simpson's diversity index over productive rearrangements. Entries here come from immuneACCESS through TCRdb and include only in-frame sequences with V and J called. Some clones fail to appear in such tables; in the studies checked, an unresolved V gene covers under half of the shortfall, and the cause of the remainder is unknown. V and J calls and clone size come straight from that table; D and trimming were deduced from the DNA. The sample table holds 200,000 to 250,000 clones, of which roughly 90% were seen once. The top ten clonotypes cover roughly 2% of the sample.

Results the study describes overall, beyond this receptor: How much clinical and demographic metadata was included differed by source and by participant, and the metadata was provided uncurated.

In regard to this clone: Its antigen is still unknown. Base qualities are not at hand, and no much larger clone is one base apart.

Whole blood was collected in K2EDTA tubes by collaborating institutions according to the institutions' own protocols. Collaborator samples were shipped for TCRbeta analysis as frozen whole blood, isolated PBMCs, or DNA extracted from either sample type. The sequenced sample was peripheral blood. Recombination connected TRBV5-1 to TRBJ2-7; the best D guess is TRBD2, with 6 bases matching. This clonotype was sampled from a woman aged 45-65 years with acute or convalescent COVID-19. The CDR3 region: CASSGGRPDPYEQYF. The nucleotide sequence is given as TGCGCCAGCAGCGGAGGGCGTCCGGATCCCTACGAGCAGTACTTC.